The 19 T cell receptor beta chains in this list originate from one sample, sequenced in a study of cytomegalovirus exposure and HLA in healthy donors. Primers for the PCR totalled 60 Vbeta and 13 Jbeta. Some clones are missing from TCRdb's copy, which holds only in-frame ones; the method was immunoSEQ multiplex PCR. The sample consists of 95,000 to 100,000 clones, approximately 85% of them appearing once. The sequenced material came from PBMCs. Receptor source: a man in his thirties or forties in good health and CMV-seronegative.

This chain connects TRBV30 to TRBJ2-3; 8 bases are shared with TRBD2. V shed 2 bases and J 3 bases; nucleotides not matched to a gene: 4. CDR1 and CDR2 (germline): GTSNPN, SVGIG (reference sequence). This CDR3 is built from 14 residues. The CDR3 loop reads CAWSLGGGTDTQYF. The DNA for the CDR3 is TGTGCCTGGAGTCTCGGGGGGGGAACAGATACGCAGTATTTT.

This sequence joins TRBV4-1 and TRBJ1-4; weak D call: TRBD1 (6 bases). Per the germline V gene, CDR1 is MGHRA and CDR2 is YSYEKL. The CDR3 spans 15 residues. Between the trimmed V and J ends, which lost 4 bases and 5 bases, there was a span of 14 bases. The CDR3 DNA sequence: TGCGCCAGCAGCCTTACGGGGGGCGGGAATGAAAAACTGTTTTTT. Its protein is CASSLTGGGNEKLFF.

V gene TRBV29-1 combines with J gene TRBJ2-7, with 12 bases identical to TRBD2. With V trimmed by 7 bases and J by 0 bases, 4 bases remained unmatched. There are 14 residues in the CDR3. Germline V gives CDR1 SQVTM, CDR2 ANQGSEA. The CDR3 bases are TGCAGCGCTAAACTAGCGGGAGGCTCCTACGAGCAGTACTTC. Translated: CSAKLAGGSYEQYF.

CDR3 amino acids: CASSQAPGSYTGELFF. The CDR3 nucleotides are TGCGCCAGCAGCCAGGCACCGGGAAGCTATACCGGGGAGCTGTTTTTT. The chain employs TRBV4-3 and TRBJ2-2, with D possibly being TRBD2 (5 bases). Germline CDR1 reads LGHNA; CDR2 reads YSLEER. The CDR3 loop spans 16 amino acids. The V end lost 3 bases, the J end lost 5 bases, and 16 bases lay between the germline ends.

This rearrangement joins TRBV6-6 to TRBJ2-3; weak D call: TRBD1 (7 bases). Germline CDR1 and CDR2: MNHNY and SVGAGI (reference sequence). The V gene lost 2 bases and the J gene lost 5 bases, with 14 bases spanning the gap. The CDR3 is 15 residues long. Written as DNA, the CDR3 is TGTGCCAGCAGTTACCGGGGGACAGCAAGAGATACGCAGTATTTT. This translates into CASSYRGTARDTQYF.

This clone appeared once. V is TRBV6-1 and J is TRBJ1-2; D gene uncertain. Germline lookup yields CDR1 MNHNS and CDR2 SASEGT. The CDR3 contains 14 residues. V was pared by 4 bases and J by 7 bases, with 16 bases between. CDR3 loop: CASSGVWAASGYTF. The CDR3 DNA is TGTGCCAGCAGTGGTGTTTGGGCCGCTTCTGGCTACACCTTC.

The rearrangement uses TRBV2 and TRBJ1-5, with 7 bases aligning to TRBD1. The length of the CDR3 is 15 residues. V lost 6 bases and J lost 9; bases outside the gene matches: 14. The germline gives CDR1 SNHLY, CDR2 FYNNEI. The CDR3 sequence is CASRQRTGSFGPQHF. The CDR3 bases are TGTGCCAGCAGACAGAGGACAGGCTCCTTTGGGCCCCAGCATTTT.

The genes are TRBV5-4 and TRBJ2-2, with 11 bases identical to TRBD2. J lost 6 bases, V lost 1 base, and 11 bases had no gene match. The CDR3 consists of 18 residues. Germline V lookup: CDR1 SGHNT, CDR2 YYREEE (reference sequence). The CDR3 region has the DNA TGTGCCAGCAGCTTGCCGATAGCGGGAGGGCCGGATGCCGGGGAGCTGTTTTTT. Its translation: CASSLPIAGGPDAGELFF. The variable domain in full, with the rest retrieved from reference TRBV5-4 and TRBJ2-2, is ETGVTQSPTHLIKTRGQQVTLRCSSQSGHNTVSWYQQALGQGPQFIFQYYREEENGRGNFPPRFSGLQFPNYSSELNVNALELDDSALYLCASSLPIAGGPDAGELFFGEGSRLTVL.

This clone appeared once. V usage is TRBV7-9 and J usage is TRBJ2-7; 7 nucleotides match TRBD1. The CDR3 runs 14 residues. Per germline, CDR1 SEHNR and CDR2 FQNEAQ (reference sequence). With 3 bases clipped from V and 5 bases from J, the junction kept 7 bases outside the gene matches. CDR3: CASSLLGQRDEQYF. CDR3 sequence (DNA): TGTGCCAGCAGCTTGTTGGGACAGAGGGACGAGCAGTACTTC.

The chain is built from TRBV5-5 and TRBJ1-6; maybe TRBD1 (5 bases). Trimming removed 4 bases from V and 7 bases from J, with 15 bases in between. This CDR3 comprises 15 residues. Germline V lookup: CDR1 SGHKS, CDR2 YYEKEE (reference sequence). The CDR3 sequence is CASSIGSGTNSPLHF. The CDR3 DNA reads as TGTGCCAGCAGCATTGGGAGCGGGACCAATTCACCCCTCCACTTT.

The rearrangement joins TRBV11-2 to TRBJ2-5; TRBD1 might be the D (6 bases). Between the trimmed V and J ends, which lost 4 bases and 5 bases, there was a span of 20 bases. The CDR3 spans 16 residues. Germline V gene lookup returns CDR1 SGHAT and CDR2 FQNNGV. This CDR3 reads CASSSYSRGRLETQYF. The CDR3 bases are TGTGCCAGCAGCTCCTATTCCAGGGGAAGGCTGGAGACCCAGTACTTC. The entire variable domain, with the rest obtained from reference TRBV11-2 and TRBJ2-5, is as follows: EAGVAQSPRYKIIEKRQSVAFWCNPISGHATLYWYQQILGQGPKLLIQFQNNGVVDDSQLPKDRFSAERLKGVDSTLKIQPAKLEDSAVYLCASSSYSRGRLETQYFGPGTRLLVL.

The chain joins TRBV29-1 to TRBJ2-7; D possibly corresponds to TRBD1 (6 bases). Germline CDR1 SQVTM, CDR2 ANQGSEA. The V and J ends lost 4 bases and 2 bases respectively, with 15 bases between them. The CDR3 is made up of 14 amino acids. CDR3 nucleotide sequence: TGCAGCGTTGTCGAGACAGGAAATCCCTACGAGCAGTACTTC. As protein: CSVVETGNPYEQYF.

The rearrangement joins TRBV10-3 to TRBJ2-7, with 7 bases aligning to TRBD1. The CDR3 runs to 16 residues. Germline trimming cut 2 bases from V and 1 base from J; bases unmatched to any gene: 8. CDR1 is ENHRY, CDR2 SYGVKD, per germline. The CDR3 DNA reads as TGTGCCATCAGTGAGGAACTGGGACAGCCGTCCTACGAGCAGTACTTC. It encodes CAISEELGQPSYEQYF.

The chain has TRBV28 and TRBJ1-5; D is perhaps TRBD1 (5 bases). CDR1 is MDHEN, CDR2 SYDVKM, per germline. V lost 4 bases and J 0 bases, leaving 19 bases between the germline ends. The CDR3 runs to 18 residues. This CDR3 is CASSYGWRQRNSNQPQHF. The CDR3 DNA reads as TGTGCCAGCAGTTACGGATGGCGACAGAGGAATAGCAATCAGCCCCAGCATTTT.

The CDR3: CASSLRQAEAFF. The CDR3 DNA reads as TGTGCCAGCAGCTTAAGACAAGCTGAAGCTTTCTTT. The J gene is TRBJ1-1, the V gene TRBV7-9; D gene unclear. Trimming cost V 2 bases and J 6 bases, with 7 bases left between them. The CDR3 has 12 amino acids. CDR1 is SEHNR and CDR2 is FQNEAQ in the germline V gene (reference sequence).

The chain uses TRBV4-2 and TRBJ2-7, with D perhaps TRBD2 (6 bases). The CDR3 consists of 12 residues. Deletions cut 3 bases from V and 4 bases from J, with 7 bases between. Germline V CDR1 and CDR2: LGHNA, YNFKEQ. The CDR3 loop is CASSQEGYEQYF. In nucleotides, the CDR3 is TGTGCCAGCAGCCAGGAGGGATACGAGCAGTACTTC.

V gene TRBV5-1 combines with J gene TRBJ2-5, with 9 bases fitting TRBD2. The V gene's germline CDR1 is SGHRS and CDR2 YFSETQ. J gave up 2 bases and V 4 bases, and 6 bases lay outside the gene matches. The CDR3 has 15 amino acids. The CDR3 nucleotides are TGCGCCAGCAGCCCTACGAGCGGGGGGCAAGAGACCCAGTACTTC. It translates to CASSPTSGGQETQYF.

The chain is built from TRBV5-5 and TRBJ2-3, with 9 nucleotides matching TRBD1. Germline lookup yields CDR1 SGHKS and CDR2 YYEKEE (reference sequence). The CDR3 has 16 residues. V lost 1 base to trimming and J lost 0 bases; unmatched junction nucleotides: 3. The CDR3 is CASSLIGQGSTDTQYF. The CDR3 region has the DNA TGTGCCAGCAGCTTGATAGGACAGGGGAGCACAGATACGCAGTATTTT.

This chain uses TRBV28 with TRBJ1-2; D is perhaps TRBD1 (5 bases). Deletions cut 2 bases from V and 3 bases from J, with 16 bases between. This CDR3 contains 16 residues. Germline V gene data show CDR1 as MDHEN and CDR2 as SYDVKM. The CDR3 here is CASSLDSVSRHYGYTF. The CDR3 DNA follows: TGTGCCAGCAGTTTAGACAGCGTATCTAGACACTATGGCTACACCTTC.